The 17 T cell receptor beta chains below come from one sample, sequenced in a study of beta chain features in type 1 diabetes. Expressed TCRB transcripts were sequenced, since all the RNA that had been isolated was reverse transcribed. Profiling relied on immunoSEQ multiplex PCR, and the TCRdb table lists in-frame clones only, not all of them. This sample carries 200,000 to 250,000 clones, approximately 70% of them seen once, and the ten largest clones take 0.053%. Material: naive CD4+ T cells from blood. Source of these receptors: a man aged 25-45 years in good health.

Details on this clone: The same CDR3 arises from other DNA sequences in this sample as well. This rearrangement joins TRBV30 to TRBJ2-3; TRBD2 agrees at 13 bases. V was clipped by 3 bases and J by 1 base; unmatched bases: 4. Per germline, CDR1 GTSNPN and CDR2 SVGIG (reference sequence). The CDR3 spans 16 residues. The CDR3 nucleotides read TGTGCCTGGAGACCAGGACTAGCGGGGGGCACAGATACGCAGTATTTT. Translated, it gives CAWRPGLAGGTDTQYF. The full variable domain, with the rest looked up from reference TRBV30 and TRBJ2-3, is SQTIHQWPATLVQPVGSPLSLECTVEGTSNPNLYWYRQAAGRGLQLLFYSVGIGQISSEVPQNLSASRPQDRQFILSSKKLLLSDSGFYLCAWRPGLAGGTDTQYFGPGTRLTVL.

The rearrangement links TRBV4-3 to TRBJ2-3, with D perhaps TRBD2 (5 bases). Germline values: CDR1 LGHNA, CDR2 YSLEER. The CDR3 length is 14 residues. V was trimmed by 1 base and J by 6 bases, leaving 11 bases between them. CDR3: CASSQGGLRDTQYF. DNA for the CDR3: TGCGCCAGCAGCCAAGGTGGACTTCGGGATACGCAGTATTTT.

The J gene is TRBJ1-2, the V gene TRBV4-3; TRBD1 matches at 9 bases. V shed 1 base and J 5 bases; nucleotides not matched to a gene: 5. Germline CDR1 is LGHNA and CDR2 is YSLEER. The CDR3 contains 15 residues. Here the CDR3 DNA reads TGCGCCAGCAGCCAAGGAGCGACAGGGGGGTATGGCTACACCTTC. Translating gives CASSQGATGGYGYTF.

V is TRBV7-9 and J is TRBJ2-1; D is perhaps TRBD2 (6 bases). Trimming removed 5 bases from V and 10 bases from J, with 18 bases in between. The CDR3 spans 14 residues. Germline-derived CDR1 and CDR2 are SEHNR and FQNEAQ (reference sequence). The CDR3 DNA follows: TGTGCCAGCAGCCTCGAAAGGAGGGGCTGGGAGCAGTTCTTC. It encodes CASSLERRGWEQFF.

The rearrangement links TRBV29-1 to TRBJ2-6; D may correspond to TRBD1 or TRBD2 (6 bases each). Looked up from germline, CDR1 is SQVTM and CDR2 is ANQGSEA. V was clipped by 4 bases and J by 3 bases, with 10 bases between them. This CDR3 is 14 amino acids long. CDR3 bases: TGCAGCGTTGTTGGGGGGCTTGGGGCCAACGTCCTGACTTTC. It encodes CSVVGGLGANVLTF.

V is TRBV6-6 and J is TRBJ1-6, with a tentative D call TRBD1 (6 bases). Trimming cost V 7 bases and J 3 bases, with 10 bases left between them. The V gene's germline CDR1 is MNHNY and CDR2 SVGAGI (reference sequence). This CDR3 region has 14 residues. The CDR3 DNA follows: TGTGCCAGCACCGGACAGAGCTATAATTCACCCCTCCACTTT. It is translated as CASTGQSYNSPLHF.

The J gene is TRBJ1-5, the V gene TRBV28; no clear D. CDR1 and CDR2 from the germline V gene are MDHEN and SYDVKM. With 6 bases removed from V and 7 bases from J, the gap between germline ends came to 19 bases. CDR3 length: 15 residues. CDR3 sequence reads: CASSGRDLLNQPQHF. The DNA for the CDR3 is TGTGCCAGCAGCGGACGGGATCTTTTGAACCAGCCCCAGCATTTT.

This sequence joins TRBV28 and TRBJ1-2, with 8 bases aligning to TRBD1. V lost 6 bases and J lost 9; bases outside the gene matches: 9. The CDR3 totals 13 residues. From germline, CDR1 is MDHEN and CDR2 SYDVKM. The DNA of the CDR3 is TGTGCCAGCAGCCTCACGGACAGGGCACGCTACACCTTC. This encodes CASSLTDRARYTF.

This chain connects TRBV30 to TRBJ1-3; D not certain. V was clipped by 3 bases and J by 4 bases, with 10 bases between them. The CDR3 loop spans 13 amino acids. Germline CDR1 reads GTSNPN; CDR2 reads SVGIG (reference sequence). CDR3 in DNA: TGTGCCTGGAGCTCCCTAGGGGGAAACACCATATATTTT. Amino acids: CAWSSLGGNTIYF.

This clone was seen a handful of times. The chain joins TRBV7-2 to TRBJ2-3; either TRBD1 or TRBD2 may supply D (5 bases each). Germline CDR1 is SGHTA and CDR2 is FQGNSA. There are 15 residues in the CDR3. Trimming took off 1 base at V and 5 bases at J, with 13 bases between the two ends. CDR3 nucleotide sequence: TGTGCCAGCAGCTTAGACGGGACGGCACAAGATACGCAGTATTTT. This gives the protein CASSLDGTAQDTQYF.

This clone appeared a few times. The DNA of the CDR3 is TGTGCCAGCAGCGCCCGACGGCCTGGAAACACCATATATTTT. This gives the protein CASSARRPGNTIYF. The rearrangement uses TRBV9 and TRBJ1-3; D unresolved. This CDR3 contains 14 residues. V lost 3 bases and J 2 bases, leaving 9 bases between the germline ends. The germline V gene has CDR1 SGDLS and CDR2 YYNGEE. Combining the CDR3 with reference TRBV9 and TRBJ1-3 gives the whole variable domain DSGVTQTPKHLITATGQRVTLRCSPRSGDLSVYWYQQSLDQGLQFLIQYYNGEERAKGNILERFSAQQFPDLHSELNLSSLELGDSALYFCASSARRPGNTIYFGEGSWLTVV.

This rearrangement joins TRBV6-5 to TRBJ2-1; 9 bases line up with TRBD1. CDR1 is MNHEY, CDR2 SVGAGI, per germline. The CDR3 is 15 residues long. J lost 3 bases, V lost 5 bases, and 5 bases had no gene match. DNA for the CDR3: TGTGCCAGCAGTCGTCCGGGACAGGGCTACAATGAGCAGTTCTTC. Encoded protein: CASSRPGQGYNEQFF.

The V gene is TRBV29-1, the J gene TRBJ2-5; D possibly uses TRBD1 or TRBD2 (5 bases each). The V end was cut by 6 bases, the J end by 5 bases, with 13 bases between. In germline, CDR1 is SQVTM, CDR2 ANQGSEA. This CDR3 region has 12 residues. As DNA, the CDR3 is TGCAGCGTCTCAGGGACCCGGGAGACCCAGTACTTC. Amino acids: CSVSGTRETQYF.

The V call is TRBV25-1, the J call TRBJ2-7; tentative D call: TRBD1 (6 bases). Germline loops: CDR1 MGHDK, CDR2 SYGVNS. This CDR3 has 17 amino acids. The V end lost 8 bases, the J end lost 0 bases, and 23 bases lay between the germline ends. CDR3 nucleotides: TGTGCCAGCTCAAAAGAGGAACTGGGACACAGCTCCTACGAGCAGTACTTC. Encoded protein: CASSKEELGHSSYEQYF.

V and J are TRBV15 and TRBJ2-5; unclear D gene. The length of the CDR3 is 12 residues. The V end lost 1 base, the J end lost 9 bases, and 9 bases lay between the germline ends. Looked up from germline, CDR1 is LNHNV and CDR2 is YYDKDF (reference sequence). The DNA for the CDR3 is TGTGCCACCAGCAGAGCAAGATTGGCCCAGTACTTC. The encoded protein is CATSRARLAQYF. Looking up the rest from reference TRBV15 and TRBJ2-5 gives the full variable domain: DAMVIQNPRYQVTQFGKPVTLSCSQTLNHNVMYWYQQKSSQAPKLLFHYYDKDFNNEADTPDNFQSRRPNTSFCFLDIRSPGLGDTAMYLCATSRARLAQYFGPGTRLLVL.

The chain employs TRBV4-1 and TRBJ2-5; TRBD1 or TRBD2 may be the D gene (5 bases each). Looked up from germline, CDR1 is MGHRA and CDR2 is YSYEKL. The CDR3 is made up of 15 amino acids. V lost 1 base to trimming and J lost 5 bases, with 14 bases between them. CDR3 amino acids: CASSQVGVKEETQYF. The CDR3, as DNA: TGCGCCAGCAGCCAAGTGGGGGTGAAAGAGGAGACCCAGTACTTC.

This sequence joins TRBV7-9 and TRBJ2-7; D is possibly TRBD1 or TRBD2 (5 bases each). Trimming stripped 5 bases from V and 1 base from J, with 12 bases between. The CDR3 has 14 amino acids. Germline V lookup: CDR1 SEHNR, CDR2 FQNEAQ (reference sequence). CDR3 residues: CASSLRGVSYEQYF. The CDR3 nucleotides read TGTGCCAGCAGCCTCCGAGGGGTTTCCTACGAGCAGTACTTC. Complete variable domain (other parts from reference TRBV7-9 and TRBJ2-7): DTGVSQNPRHKITKRGQNVTFRCDPISEHNRLYWYRQTLGQGPEFLTYFQNEAQLEKSRLLSDRFSAERPKGSFSTLEIQRTEQGDSAMYLCASSLRGVSYEQYFGPGTRLTVT.